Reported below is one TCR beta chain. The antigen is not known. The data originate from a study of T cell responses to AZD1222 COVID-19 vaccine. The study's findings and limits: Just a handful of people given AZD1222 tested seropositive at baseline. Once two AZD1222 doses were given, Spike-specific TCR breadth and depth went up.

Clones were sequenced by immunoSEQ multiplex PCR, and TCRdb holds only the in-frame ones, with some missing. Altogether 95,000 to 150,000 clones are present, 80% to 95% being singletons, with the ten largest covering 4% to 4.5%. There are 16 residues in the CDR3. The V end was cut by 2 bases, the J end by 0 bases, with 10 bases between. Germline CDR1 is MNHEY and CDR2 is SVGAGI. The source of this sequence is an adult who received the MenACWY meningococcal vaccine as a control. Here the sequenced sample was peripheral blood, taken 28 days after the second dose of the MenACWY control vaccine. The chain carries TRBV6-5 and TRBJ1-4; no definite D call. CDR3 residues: CASSYNTYTTNEKLFF. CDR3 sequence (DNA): TGTGCCAGCAGTTACAATACTTATACAACTAATGAAAAACTGTTTTTT.